This is a list of T cell receptor beta chains from one sample in a study of cytomegalovirus exposure and HLA in healthy donors. The table came from immunoSEQ multiplex PCR; TCRdb's copy has only in-frame clones and leaves some out. Recorded for this sample: about 160,000 clones. The source material was PBMCs. Receptors originate from a woman aged 55 to 70 in good health and CMV-seronegative. Both conserved end residues are part of each CDR3. D genes are given only for firm matches.

V	D	J	DNA	CDR3
TRBV2	NA	TRBJ2-2	TGTGCCAGCTCCCCCGGGGTCGCGAACACCGGGGAGCTGTTTTTT	CASSPGVANTGELFF
TRBV15	TRBD2	TRBJ2-5	TGTGCCACCAGCAGGGGGACTAGCGGGGGGACCCGGGAGACCCAGTACTTC	CATSRGTSGGTRETQYF
TRBV7-2	NA	TRBJ1-2	TGTGCCAGCAGGGGAGGCGGGCCGGAGTACTATGGCTACACCTTC	CASRGGGPEYYGYTF
TRBV7-8	NA	TRBJ1-1	TGTGCCAGCAGCTTAGTGAGGTTAGACAGGCCGAACATGAACACTGAAGCTTTCTTT	CASSLVRLDRPNMNTEAFF
TRBV7-9	NA	TRBJ1-1	TGTGCCAGCAGCCTCACCGGACTGACGAACACTGAAGCTTTCTTT	CASSLTGLTNTEAFF
TRBV11-2	TRBD2	TRBJ2-1	TGTGCCAGCAGCTTATTGTCTACCGAGGGACTAAACAATGAGCAGTTCTTC	CASSLLSTEGLNNEQFF
TRBV5-4	TRBD1	TRBJ1-1	TGTGCCAGCAGCTACGGACAGGGCCCGAACACTGAAGCTTTCTTT	CASSYGQGPNTEAFF
TRBV6-6	TRBD1	TRBJ1-1	TGTGCCAGCAGTTCCCCGGACAGGGCGAACACTGAAGCTTTCTTT	CASSSPDRANTEAFF
TRBV15	NA	TRBJ1-1	TGTGCCACCAGCAGAGATCGAGGGGGGGCCGAAGCTTTCTTT	CATSRDRGGAEAFF
TRBV6-1	TRBD1	TRBJ2-4	TGTGCCAGCAGCGCGCTCACAGGGGTGGAAAACATTCAGTACTTC	CASSALTGVENIQYF
TRBV19	TRBD2	TRBJ2-7	TGTGCCAGTAGTGAAACTAGCGGGAGTCCCTACGAGCAGTACTTC	CASSETSGSPYEQYF
TRBV5-4	TRBD1	TRBJ1-4	TGTGCCAGCAGCTCGGCCGGGACAGGGCGGGGAAAACTGTTTTTT	CASSSAGTGRGKLFF
TRBV5-6	NA	TRBJ2-4	TGTGCCAGCAGTCTAACGAGGGGGTACATTCAGTACTTC	CASSLTRGYIQYF
TRBV15	NA	TRBJ2-1	TGTGCCACCACCACGCAGCCTTCTAGCGCCTACTCCTACAATGAGCAGTTCTTC	CATTTQPSSAYSYNEQFF
TRBV19	NA	TRBJ1-2	TGTGCCAGTGGTTCGGAGGGTAACTATGGCTACACCTTC	CASGSEGNYGYTF